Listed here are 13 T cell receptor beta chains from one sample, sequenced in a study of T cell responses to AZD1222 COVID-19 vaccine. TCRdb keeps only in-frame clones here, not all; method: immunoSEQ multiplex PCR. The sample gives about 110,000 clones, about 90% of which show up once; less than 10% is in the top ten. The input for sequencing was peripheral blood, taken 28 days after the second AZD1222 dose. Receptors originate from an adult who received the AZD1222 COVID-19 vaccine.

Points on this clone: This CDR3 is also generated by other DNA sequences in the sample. CDR3 nucleotides: TGTGCCAGCAGTTACTCTTCAGGGGGCAATCAGCCCCAGCATTTT. It codes for CASSYSSGGNQPQHF. V gene TRBV6-5 combines with J gene TRBJ1-5, with TRBD1 as a possible D gene (6 bases). CDR1 is MNHEY, CDR2 SVGAGI, per germline. Trimming removed 0 bases from V and 2 bases from J, with 8 bases in between. There are 15 residues in the CDR3.

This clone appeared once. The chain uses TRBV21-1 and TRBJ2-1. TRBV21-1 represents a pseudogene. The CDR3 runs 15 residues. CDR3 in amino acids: CASSYLVDVGNEQFF. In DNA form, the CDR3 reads TGTGCCAGCAGCTATCTAGTGGACGTAGGGAATGAGCAGTTCTTC.

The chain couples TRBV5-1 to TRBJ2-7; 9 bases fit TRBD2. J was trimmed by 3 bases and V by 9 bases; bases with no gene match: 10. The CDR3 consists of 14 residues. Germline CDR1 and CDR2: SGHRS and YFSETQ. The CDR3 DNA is TGCGCCACCCGCGGGGCTAGCGGGAACTACGAGCAGTACTTC. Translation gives CATRGASGNYEQYF.

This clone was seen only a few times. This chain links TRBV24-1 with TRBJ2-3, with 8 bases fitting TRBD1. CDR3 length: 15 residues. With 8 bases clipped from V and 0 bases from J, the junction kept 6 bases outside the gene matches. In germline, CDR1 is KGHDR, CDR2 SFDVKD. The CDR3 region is CATTMTGASTDTQYF. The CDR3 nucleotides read TGTGCCACCACCATGACAGGGGCGAGCACAGATACGCAGTATTTT.

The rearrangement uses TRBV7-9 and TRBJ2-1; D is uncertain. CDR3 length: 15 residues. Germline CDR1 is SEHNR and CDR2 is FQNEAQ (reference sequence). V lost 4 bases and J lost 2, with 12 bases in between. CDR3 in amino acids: CASSSSFRTYNEQFF. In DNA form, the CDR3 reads TGTGCCAGCAGCTCCTCCTTTAGGACCTACAATGAGCAGTTCTTC.

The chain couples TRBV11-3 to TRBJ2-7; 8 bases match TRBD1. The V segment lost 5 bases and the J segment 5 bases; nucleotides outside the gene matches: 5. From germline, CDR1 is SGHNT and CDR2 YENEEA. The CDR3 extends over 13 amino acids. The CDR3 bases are TGTGCCAGCAGCGCTAGACAGGGGAACGAGCAGTACTTC. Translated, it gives CASSARQGNEQYF.

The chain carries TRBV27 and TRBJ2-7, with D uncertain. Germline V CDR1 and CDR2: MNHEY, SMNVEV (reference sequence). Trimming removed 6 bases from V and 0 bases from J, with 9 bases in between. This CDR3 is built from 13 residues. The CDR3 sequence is CASRRVSSYEQYF. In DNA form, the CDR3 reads TGTGCCAGCAGAAGGGTAAGCTCCTACGAGCAGTACTTC.

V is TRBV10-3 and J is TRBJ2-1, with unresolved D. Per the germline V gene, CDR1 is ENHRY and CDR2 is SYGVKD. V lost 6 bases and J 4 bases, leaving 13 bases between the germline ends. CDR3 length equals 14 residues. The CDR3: CAIRDHDPYNEQFF. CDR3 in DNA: TGTGCCATCAGGGACCATGACCCGTACAATGAGCAGTTCTTC.

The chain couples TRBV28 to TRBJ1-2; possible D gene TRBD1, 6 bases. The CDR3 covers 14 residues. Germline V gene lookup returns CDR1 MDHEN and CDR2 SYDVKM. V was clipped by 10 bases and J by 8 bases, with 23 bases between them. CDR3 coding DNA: TGTGCCACCGTGTTGGGGGGCGCGGTTGGAGGCTACACCTTC. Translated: CATVLGGAVGGYTF.

The CDR3 protein is CASSPPRLATSWFSTDTQYF. The CDR3 bases are TGTGCCAGCAGCCCTCCGCGACTAGCGACCTCATGGTTTAGCACAGATACGCAGTATTTT. The chain combines TRBV14 with TRBJ2-3; 8 positions agree with TRBD2. Germline V gene data show CDR1 as SGHDN and CDR2 as FVKESK. V lost 4 bases and J lost 0; bases outside the gene matches: 18. The CDR3 length is 20 residues.

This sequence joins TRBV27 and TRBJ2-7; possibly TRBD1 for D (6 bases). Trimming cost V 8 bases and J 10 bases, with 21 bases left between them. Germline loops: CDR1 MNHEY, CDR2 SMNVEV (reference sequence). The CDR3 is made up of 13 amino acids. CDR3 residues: CASGAGTPRFQYF. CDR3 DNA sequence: TGTGCCAGCGGCGCCGGGACACCCCGTTTCCAGTACTTC.

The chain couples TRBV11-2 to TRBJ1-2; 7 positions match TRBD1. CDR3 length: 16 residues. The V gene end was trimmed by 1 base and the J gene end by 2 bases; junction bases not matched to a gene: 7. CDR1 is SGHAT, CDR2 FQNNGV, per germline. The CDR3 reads CASSLAAGTENYGYTF. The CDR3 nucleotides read TGTGCCAGCAGCTTAGCCGCCGGGACAGAAAACTATGGCTACACCTTC.

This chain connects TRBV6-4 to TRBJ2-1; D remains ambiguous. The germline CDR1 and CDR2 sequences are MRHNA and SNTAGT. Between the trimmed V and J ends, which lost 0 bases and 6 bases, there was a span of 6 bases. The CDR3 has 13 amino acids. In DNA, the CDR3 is TGTGCCAGCAGTGACTCGAGCCTCAATGAGCAGTTCTTC. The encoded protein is CASSDSSLNEQFF.